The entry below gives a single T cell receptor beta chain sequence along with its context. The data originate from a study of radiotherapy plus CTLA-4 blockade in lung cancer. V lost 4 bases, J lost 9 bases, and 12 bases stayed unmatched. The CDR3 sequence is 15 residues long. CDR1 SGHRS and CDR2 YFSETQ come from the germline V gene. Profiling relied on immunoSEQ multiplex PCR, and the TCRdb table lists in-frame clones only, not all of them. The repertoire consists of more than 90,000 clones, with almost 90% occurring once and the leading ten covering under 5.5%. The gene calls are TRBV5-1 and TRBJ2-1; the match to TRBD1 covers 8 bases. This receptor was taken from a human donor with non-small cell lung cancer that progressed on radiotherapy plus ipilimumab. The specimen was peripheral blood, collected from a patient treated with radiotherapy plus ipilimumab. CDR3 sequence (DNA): TGCGCCAGCAGCCTAGAGCTCGGACAGGGCACTGAGCAGTTCTTC. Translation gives CASSLELGQGTEQFF.